This TCR beta chain is drawn from a study of shared clonotypes between healthy human individuals. The study, taken as a whole, reports: Specimens sampled were limited to blood, with tissue repertoires likely differing.

Assay used: immunoSEQ multiplex PCR; TCRdb lists only in-frame clones, some missing. The sample yields about 2.4 million clones, approximately 94% seen once. As for this clone: What it binds is unknown.

This CDR3 spans 17 amino acids. The germline gives CDR1 SGHRS, CDR2 YFSETQ. V was trimmed by 4 bases and J by 1 base, leaving 19 bases between them. V gene TRBV5-1 combines with J gene TRBJ2-3, with D maybe TRBD1 (7 bases). Material for sequencing was naive CD4+ T cells from PBMCs. Noted subset: CD45RA+ positively selected. The receptor was isolated from a young man in good health. Some clones in this sample may be carry-over from other donors' samples. The CDR3 nucleotides are TGCGCCAGCAGCCCGGGGTCCAGGGGGGCGGGCACAGATACGCAGTATTTT. The encoded protein is CASSPGSRGAGTDTQYF.